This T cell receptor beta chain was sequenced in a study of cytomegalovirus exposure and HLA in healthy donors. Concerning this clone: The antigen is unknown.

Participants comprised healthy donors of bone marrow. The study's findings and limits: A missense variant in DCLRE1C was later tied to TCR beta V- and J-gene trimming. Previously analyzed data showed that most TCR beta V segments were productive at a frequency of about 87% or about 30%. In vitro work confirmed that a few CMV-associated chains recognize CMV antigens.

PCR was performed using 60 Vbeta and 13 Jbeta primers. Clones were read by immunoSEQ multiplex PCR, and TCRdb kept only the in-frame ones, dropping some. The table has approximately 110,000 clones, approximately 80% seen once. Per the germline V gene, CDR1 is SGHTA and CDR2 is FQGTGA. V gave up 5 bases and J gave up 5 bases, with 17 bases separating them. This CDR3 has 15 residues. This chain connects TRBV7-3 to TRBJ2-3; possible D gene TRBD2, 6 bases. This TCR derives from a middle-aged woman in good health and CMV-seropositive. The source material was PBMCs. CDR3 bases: TGTGCCAGCAGCGCGGGACCACTCGAAGGAGATACGCAGTATTTT. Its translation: CASSAGPLEGDTQYF.